These 25 T cell receptor beta chains share one sample of origin, sequenced in a study of beta chain features in type 1 diabetes. The authors reverse transcribed all of the isolated RNA, so sequencing captured expressed TCRB transcripts. Libraries were prepared by immunoSEQ multiplex PCR; TCRdb keeps only in-frame clonotypes and omits some of them. The table lists over 150,000 clones, 8.1% of them singletons, with almost 0.65% in the top ten. The sample consisted of central memory CD4+ T cells from blood. All receptors come from a man aged 18 to 29 in good health.

Many counts were recorded for this clone. The chain couples TRBV6-1 to TRBJ2-2, with D possibly TRBD2 on 6 matching bases. The V gene's germline CDR1 is MNHNS and CDR2 SASEGT. The V end lost 6 bases, the J end lost 5 bases, and 10 bases lay between the germline ends. This CDR3 is built from 13 residues. CDR3 sequence (DNA): TGTGCCAGCAGCGCCGGAGGGACCGGGGAGCTGTTTTTT. The encoded protein is CASSAGGTGELFF.

This clone was counted only a few times. The CDR3 DNA is TGTGCCAGCAGCGGCCGCGGGCTGGCTGGAAACACCATATATTTT. It is translated as CASSGRGLAGNTIYF. The genes are TRBV9 and TRBJ1-3; D not certain. Germline V lookup: CDR1 SGDLS, CDR2 YYNGEE. Trimming removed 3 bases at V and 2 bases at J, with 12 bases between. This CDR3 has 15 amino acids.

This clone occurred many times. This sequence joins TRBV29-1 and TRBJ1-4; possible D gene TRBD1, 5 bases. Germline V gene data show CDR1 as SQVTM and CDR2 as ANQGSEA. This CDR3 has 13 amino acids. V gave up 6 bases and J gave up 7 bases, with 15 bases separating them. The CDR3 coding sequence is TGCAGCGTCCCACAGGCGAGCCCTGAAAAACTGTTTTTT. Translating gives CSVPQASPEKLFF.

V usage is TRBV6-6 and J usage is TRBJ2-1; no clear D gene. This CDR3 spans 12 amino acids. V was trimmed by 5 bases and J by 9 bases, leaving 11 bases between them. CDR1 is MNHNY and CDR2 is SVGAGI in the germline V gene (reference sequence). The CDR3 region has the DNA TGTGCCAGCAGTCCGCAATCCGGTGAGCAGTTCTTC. This gives the protein CASSPQSGEQFF.

J is TRBJ2-1 and V is TRBV30; 8 bases align to TRBD2. The CDR3 contains 14 residues. With V trimmed by 5 bases and J by 5 bases, 8 bases remained unmatched. CDR1 and CDR2 (germline): GTSNPN, SVGIG (reference sequence). The CDR3 bases are TGTGCCTGGGGGAGGACGGGAGGGGACAATGAGCAGTTCTTC. Protein product: CAWGRTGGDNEQFF.

V gene TRBV15 combines with J gene TRBJ1-2; D is ambiguous. CDR1 is LNHNV and CDR2 is YYDKDF in the germline V gene (reference sequence). The CDR3 covers 12 residues. V was clipped by 0 bases and J by 6 bases, with 5 bases between them. The CDR3 reads CATSRDRDGYTF. In DNA, the CDR3 is TGTGCCACCAGCAGAGATCGGGATGGCTACACCTTC.

This clone was seen a few times. V usage is TRBV19 and J usage is TRBJ2-3; 7 nucleotides align to TRBD2. Germline CDR1 and CDR2: LNHDA and SQIVND (reference sequence). The CDR3 has 12 residues. V gave up 11 bases and J gave up 6 bases; unmatched junction bases: 8. The CDR3 DNA reads as TGTGCCGCAGGGAGGGCGGGGGATACGCAGTATTTT. Encoded protein: CAAGRAGDTQYF. Full variable domain (outside the CDR3, taken from reference TRBV19 and TRBJ2-3): DGGITQSPKYLFRKEGQNVTLSCEQNLNHDAMYWYRQDPGQGLRLIYYSQIVNDFQKGDIAEGYSVSREKKESFPLTVTSAQKNPTAFYLCAAGRAGDTQYFGPGTRLTVL.

The chain joins TRBV7-9 to TRBJ1-5, with a weak D call TRBD1 (5 bases). The CDR3 is made up of 17 amino acids. Germline V gene sequence: CDR1 SEHNR, CDR2 FQNEAQ (reference sequence). V lost 1 base to trimming and J lost 2 bases, with 15 bases between them. CDR3 nucleotides: TGTGCCAGCAGCTTAGGCAGGGAGGGGTTCGGCAATCAGCCCCAGCATTTT. Protein product: CASSLGREGFGNQPQHF.

A few counts support this clone. The chain joins TRBV14 to TRBJ1-4, with D possibly TRBD1 on 5 matching bases. The CDR3 runs 14 residues. V shed 2 bases and J shed 6 bases, with 10 bases lying between them. Germline V gene lookup returns CDR1 SGHDN and CDR2 FVKESK. The CDR3 region has the DNA TGTGCCAGCAGCCAAAGGTCCAGGGATGAAAAACTGTTTTTT. The encoded protein is CASSQRSRDEKLFF.

The rearrangement joins TRBV29-1 to TRBJ1-5; D possibly corresponds to TRBD1 (6 bases). Trimming shortened V by 3 bases and J by 2 bases, and 8 bases separated the two germline ends. This CDR3 spans 13 amino acids. CDR1 is SQVTM, CDR2 ANQGSEA, per germline. CDR3 residues: CSVEDSGNQPQHF. DNA for the CDR3: TGCAGCGTTGAGGACAGTGGCAATCAGCCCCAGCATTTT.

The chain links TRBV4-3 to TRBJ1-5; D is possibly TRBD1 (5 bases). Germline CDR1 LGHNA, CDR2 YSLEER. The CDR3 has 17 amino acids. Trimming pared 1 base from V and 2 bases from J, leaving 15 bases between. The CDR3 is CASSQVRGVVGNQPQHF. Written as DNA, the CDR3 is TGCGCCAGCAGCCAAGTCCGGGGGGTGGTCGGCAATCAGCCCCAGCATTTT.

This chain links TRBV11-1 with TRBJ2-1; 8 bases are a match to TRBD1. Trimming at V came to 1 base and at J to 14 bases, leaving 4 bases not matched to a gene. Looked up from germline, CDR1 is SGHAT and CDR2 is FQDESV (reference sequence). The CDR3 consists of 12 residues. The CDR3 DNA follows: TGTGCCAGCAGCTTAGGCGACAGGGGTGAGTTCTTC. Translated: CASSLGDRGEFF.

The gene calls are TRBV28 and TRBJ1-2; 7 nucleotides match TRBD1. This CDR3 is 14 amino acids long. Germline CDR1 is MDHEN and CDR2 is SYDVKM. V shed 7 bases, J shed 2 bases, and the junction held 7 bases outside the gene matches. For the CDR3, the DNA is TGTGCCAGCACTACAGGGGTCAGAAACTATGGCTACACCTTC. It specifies CASTTGVRNYGYTF.

This clone was detected only a few times. This CDR3 reads CASSVGSGPSGGTEAFF. The CDR3 bases are TGTGCCAGCAGCGTAGGGAGTGGGCCTTCGGGAGGCACTGAAGCTTTCTTT. The chain carries TRBV9 and TRBJ1-1; no reliable D call. CDR1 is SGDLS and CDR2 is YYNGEE in the germline V gene. The CDR3 is 17 amino acids. Trimming took 0 bases from V and 4 from J, leaving 19 bases between them.

The V call is TRBV5-6, the J call TRBJ2-3; TRBD2 matches 7 bases. The germline CDR1 and CDR2 sequences are SGHDT and YYEEEE. The CDR3 contains 18 residues. The junction had 16 bases not matched to a gene; V was cut back by 4 bases and J by 2 bases. For the CDR3, the DNA is TGTGCCAGCAGCCTGAAACGACTAGCAGCTACACCCACAGATACGCAGTATTTT. Residues: CASSLKRLAATPTDTQYF.

In its sample, this clone was seen a few times. This chain connects TRBV18 to TRBJ1-6; D may be TRBD1 (5 bases). The V end was cut by 6 bases, the J end by 7 bases, with 28 bases between. The germline CDR1 and CDR2 sequences are KGHSH and LQKENI. This CDR3 contains 19 residues. The DNA of the CDR3 is TGTGCCAGCTCGCCCCAGGCCGCGGACATCAACTTCGGAAATTCACCCCTCCACTTT. It translates to CASSPQAADINFGNSPLHF. Filled out from reference TRBV18 and TRBJ1-6, the complete variable domain reads NAGVMQNPRHLVRRRGQEARLRCSPMKGHSHVYWYRQLPEEGLKFMVYLQKENIIDESGMPKERFSAEFPKEGPSILRIQQVVRGDSAAYFCASSPQAADINFGNSPLHFGNGTRLTVT.

The V gene is TRBV4-1, the J gene TRBJ2-5; D is possibly TRBD1 (7 bases). This CDR3 region has 13 residues. Germline CDR1 reads MGHRA; CDR2 reads YSYEKL. V was clipped by 4 bases and J by 7 bases, with 13 bases between them. The CDR3 loop reads CASSPDRDWTQYF. The CDR3 nucleotides are TGCGCCAGCAGCCCCGACAGGGACTGGACCCAGTACTTC.

CDR3 sequence reads: CASSGRGRDQPQHF. In DNA form, the CDR3 reads TGTGCCAGTAGTGGCAGGGGGCGCGATCAGCCCCAGCATTTT. The rearrangement joins TRBV19 to TRBJ1-5; 8 positions match TRBD1. CDR3 length: 14 amino acids. V shed 5 bases, J shed 5 bases, and the junction held 5 bases outside the gene matches. Germline CDR1 LNHDA, CDR2 SQIVND (reference sequence).

This clone occurred many times. This chain joins TRBV29-1 and TRBJ2-1; TRBD2 agrees at 8 bases. Germline-derived CDR1 and CDR2 are SQVTM and ANQGSEA. This CDR3 is 12 amino acids long. The V gene end was trimmed by 7 bases and the J gene end by 7 bases; junction bases not matched to a gene: 6. The CDR3 is CSAGGGANEQFF. As DNA, the CDR3 is TGCAGCGCGGGGGGGGGAGCAAATGAGCAGTTCTTC.

The gene calls are TRBV23-1 and TRBJ2-6; a possible D gene is TRBD1 (6 bases). TRBV23-1 belongs to the ORF category, with a function that is uncertain. V was pared by 3 bases and J by 2 bases, with 23 bases between. This CDR3 is 20 amino acids long. The CDR3 region is CASSQKDDRGHTAGANVLTF. The CDR3 nucleotides read TGCGCCAGCAGTCAGAAAGACGACCGGGGACACACGGCTGGGGCCAACGTCCTGACTTTC.

This clone was observed a handful of times. This chain connects TRBV30 to TRBJ2-7; 11 bases are a match to TRBD1. V shed 3 bases and J 4 bases; nucleotides not matched to a gene: 8. Looked up from germline, CDR1 is GTSNPN and CDR2 is SVGIG (reference sequence). This CDR3 has 15 amino acids. The CDR3 DNA reads as TGTGCCTGGAGCGACCTGCGGGACAGGGGGTACGAGCAGTACTTC. Protein: CAWSDLRDRGYEQYF.

The table lists this clone with a few counts. The V call is TRBV4-3, the J call TRBJ1-2, with TRBD1 as a possible D gene (5 bases). The CDR3 length is 15 residues. Germline V gene data show CDR1 as LGHNA and CDR2 as YSLEER. V was shortened by 0 bases and J by 7 bases, with 15 bases between the two germline ends. In DNA, the CDR3 is TGCGCCAGCAGCCAAGAGTATGGTCAGGGCGGTGGCTACACCTTC. Translated, it gives CASSQEYGQGGGYTF.

This clone came up a few times. The chain couples TRBV28 to TRBJ2-1, with 8 bases fitting TRBD2. Germline CDR1 MDHEN, CDR2 SYDVKM. This CDR3 is 16 amino acids long. V trimming: 2 bases; J trimming: 7 bases; junction bases outside the gene matches: 10. Written as DNA, the CDR3 is TGTGCCAGCAGTTTAGTTTCGAGCGGGAGCTATAATGAGCAGTTCTTC. Its protein product is CASSLVSSGSYNEQFF.

This clone appeared a few times. The J gene is TRBJ2-6, the V gene TRBV19; TRBD2 is a possible D gene (6 bases). CDR3 length: 15 residues. Trimming removed 4 bases from V and 2 bases from J, with 9 bases in between. The V gene's germline CDR1 is LNHDA and CDR2 SQIVND (reference sequence). In nucleotides, the CDR3 is TGTGCCAGTAGTAGTGGAGGGGCTGGGGCCAACGTCCTGACTTTC. Translation gives CASSSGGAGANVLTF.

The table lists this clone with a few counts. The chain employs TRBV2 and TRBJ1-3, with TRBD1 matching 9 bases. The CDR3 consists of 15 residues. Germline V lookup: CDR1 SNHLY, CDR2 FYNNEI. The ends lost 4 bases at V and 2 bases at J; junction bases unmatched: 3. CDR3 amino acids: CASSADRGTGNTIYF. The CDR3 DNA reads TGTGCCAGCAGTGCCGACAGGGGGACTGGAAACACCATATATTTT.